Shown below are 25 T cell receptor beta chains from a single sample sequenced in a study of T cells in women clearing cervical HPV infection. Clones were read by immunoSEQ multiplex PCR, and TCRdb kept only the in-frame ones, dropping some. Its clone listing holds about 35,000 clones. The sample comprised blood buffy coat. These receptors were taken from a woman between 18 and 75 years old with a cervical HPV16 infection that either progressed to CIN3+ or cleared (not recorded which).

Turning to this clone: Read sequence stops 3 residues before the CDR3 end, and the germline J gene provides the missing end. The V call is TRBV7-7, the J call TRBJ2-7; TRBD2 matches 14 bases. The CDR3 length is 17 residues. The germline V gene has CDR1 SSHAT and CDR2 FNYEAQ (reference sequence). The J segment lost 6 bases and the V segment lost 1 base, leaving 8 bases of the junction unmatched. The CDR3 region is CASSLGVGTSGGGEQYF. CDR3 bases read: TGTGCCAGCAGCTTAGGAGTCGGGACTAGCGGGGGTGGCGAG. Drawing the rest from reference TRBV7-7 and TRBJ2-7, the complete variable domain is GAGVSQSPRYKVTKRGQDVTLRCDPISSHATLYWYQQALGQGPEFLTYFNYEAQPDKSGLPSDRFSAERPEGSISTLTIQRTEQRDSAMYRCASSLGVGTSGGGEQYFGPGTRLTVT.

Remarks on this clone: The read stops 3 residues short of the end of the CDR3; the missing end is completed from the germline J gene. This chain joins TRBV28 and TRBJ2-2; 13 bases are a match to TRBD2. CDR1 is MDHEN, CDR2 SYDVKM, per germline. Trimming removed 5 bases from V and 9 bases from J; junction bases left unmatched: 9. This CDR3 region has 16 residues. The CDR3 bases that were read are TGTGCCAGCAGTCCACCACTAGCGGGAGGGCCCAGGGAG. Translated: CASSPPLAGGPRE. The CDR3 in its entirety is CASSPPLAGGPRELFF.

On this clone itself: The read is 3 residues too short to cover the CDR3 end, so that end is filled in from the germline J gene. The chain recombines TRBV29-1 with TRBJ2-6; D unresolved. Germline V CDR1 and CDR2: SQVTM, ANQGSEA. The V end lost 4 bases, the J end lost 1 base, and 8 bases lay between the germline ends. The CDR3 contains 14 residues. The CDR3 bases that were read are TGCAGCGTTGCTGGAGCGTCTGGGGCCAACGTC. Translation: CSVAGASGANV. The entire CDR3 sequence reads CSVAGASGANVLTF.

A remark on this clone: The read ends 3 residues before the CDR3 terminus; that terminus is restored from the germline J gene. This chain links TRBV18 with TRBJ1-1; 7 bases are shared with TRBD1. The CDR3 covers 15 residues. Germline lookup yields CDR1 KGHSH and CDR2 LQKENI. V gave up 5 bases and J gave up 0 bases; unmatched junction bases: 6. The CDR3 bases that were read are TGTGCCAGCTCAATACGGACAGGCCTGAACACTGAA. This gives the protein CASSIRTGLNTE. The full CDR3 is CASSIRTGLNTEAFF.

About this clone itself: The read ends 3 residues before the CDR3 terminus; that terminus is restored from the germline J gene. The J gene is TRBJ2-5, the V gene TRBV11-2; 8 bases map to TRBD2. The CDR3 is 15 amino acids. V lost 2 bases and J lost 5; bases outside the gene matches: 7. The germline gives CDR1 SGHAT, CDR2 FQNNGV. CDR3 DNA (partial): TGTGCCAGCAGCTTAAGGACTAGCAACGAGGAGACC. Its protein is CASSLRTSNEET. Given in full, the CDR3 is CASSLRTSNEETQYF. Full variable domain (remainder filled in from reference TRBV11-2 and TRBJ2-5): EAGVAQSPRYKIIEKRQSVAFWCNPISGHATLYWYQQILGQGPKLLIQFQNNGVVDDSQLPKDRFSAERLKGVDSTLKIQPAKLEDSAVYLCASSLRTSNEETQYFGPGTRLLVL.

A note on this clone: The read ends 3 residues shy of where the CDR3 ends; the end is completed using the germline J gene. The chain links TRBV5-1 to TRBJ1-2; 10 nucleotides match TRBD1. The CDR3 has 16 amino acids. V dropped 3 bases and J dropped 7; count of bases not matched to a gene: 12. Germline V gene data show CDR1 as SGHRS and CDR2 as YFSETQ. The CDR3 bases that were read are TGCGCCAGCAGCTCGAGCGGGACAGGGGTTGTTCGTGGC. Residues: CASSSSGTGVVRG. The entire CDR3 reads CASSSSGTGVVRGYTF.

As to this clone: The CDR3 end lies 3 residues beyond the end of the read and is filled in from the germline J gene. This rearrangement joins TRBV2 to TRBJ2-4, with D perhaps TRBD2 (5 bases). Per the germline V gene, CDR1 is SNHLY and CDR2 is FYNNEI. The CDR3 runs to 13 residues. CDR3 loop: CASSELAGYGQYF. The covered CDR3 bases are TGTGCCAGCAGTGAATTGGCGGGTTATGGT.

Note on this clone: At one of its ends the junction is not consistent with the germline gene, which may arise from a read error. The CDR3 goes on 3 residues after the read ends, and that part is filled in from the germline J gene. The chain employs TRBV7-2 and TRBJ2-1, with D uncertain. The CDR3 runs to 14 residues. CDR1 and CDR2 (germline): SGHTA, FQGNSA. The CDR3 sequence is CASSLEGSHNEQFF. The covered CDR3 bases are TGTGCCAGCAGCTTAGAGGGCTCCCACAATGAG.

CDR3 residues: CATSTGSSYEQYF. CDR3 bases read: TGTGCCACCTCGACAGGGAGCTCCTACGAG. The V call is TRBV7-8, the J call TRBJ2-7, with 7 bases fitting TRBD1. The read gets to within 3 residues of the CDR3 end, and the germline J gene fills in the rest. The V and J ends lost 10 bases and 0 bases, in that order; junction bases with no gene match: 6. Per germline, CDR1 SGHVS and CDR2 FQNEAQ. The CDR3 extends over 13 amino acids.

As concerns this clone: Read sequence stops 3 residues before the CDR3 end, and the germline J gene provides the missing end. The rearrangement uses TRBV19 and TRBJ2-1; unclear D gene. The V end lost 5 bases, the J end lost 9 bases, and 20 bases lay between the germline ends. Germline CDR1 and CDR2: LNHDA and SQIVND (reference sequence). This CDR3 region has 15 residues. The CDR3 spells CASSSWALRRGEQFF. Incomplete CDR3 DNA: TGTGCCAGTAGTTCCTGGGCCCTAAGGCGTGGTGAG.

Of note for this clone: The missing CDR3 end, 3 residues past where the read stops, is filled in from the germline J gene. The rearrangement uses TRBV7-9 and TRBJ2-1; D is uncertain. The CDR3 contains 11 residues. Trimming pared 7 bases from V and 8 bases from J, leaving 9 bases between. Germline CDR1 reads SEHNR; CDR2 reads FQNEAQ (reference sequence). CDR3 in amino acids: CASTHSHEQFF. CDR3 DNA, as far as it was read: TGTGCCAGCACCCATTCCCATGAG.

For this clone: The read is 3 residues too short to cover the CDR3 end, so that end is filled in from the germline J gene. The rearrangement joins TRBV18 to TRBJ1-3; 7 nucleotides agree with TRBD1. The germline CDR1 and CDR2 sequences are KGHSH and LQKENI. The CDR3 runs 15 residues. Germline trimming cut 6 bases from V and 2 bases from J; bases unmatched to any gene: 7. CDR3 protein: CASSPGQVTGNTIYF. The covered CDR3 bases are TGTGCCAGCTCCCCCGGACAGGTCACTGGAAACACC.

Turning to this clone: The missing CDR3 end, 3 residues past where the read stops, is filled in from the germline J gene. The chain uses TRBV7-2 and TRBJ2-1; 11 bases are a match to TRBD2. J was trimmed by 6 bases and V by 5 bases; bases with no gene match: 3. This CDR3 comprises 14 residues. The germline CDR1 and CDR2 sequences are SGHTA and FQGNSA. CDR3 DNA (partial): TGTGCCAGCAGCGCGACTAGCGGGACCAATGAG. It translates to CASSATSGTNE. The entire CDR3 sequence reads CASSATSGTNEQFF.

Concerning this clone itself: The read is 3 residues too short to cover the CDR3 end, so that end is filled in from the germline J gene. V usage is TRBV7-3 and J usage is TRBJ1-1; D unresolved. Germline V gene data show CDR1 as SGHTA and CDR2 as FQGTGA. The CDR3 has 17 residues. V was cut by 2 bases and J by 2 bases, with 18 bases left in between. Here the CDR3 reads CASSLRPSRHSNTEAFF. The sequenced CDR3 bases are TGTGCCAGCAGCTTACGCCCTTCGAGGCACAGTAACACTGAA.

Details on this clone: With the read ending 3 residues before the CDR3 end, the germline J gene is used to fill in that end. Other DNA sequences in the sample encode the same CDR3. The chain recombines TRBV20-1 with TRBJ2-3; no clear D. This CDR3 contains 12 residues. Germline V gene data show CDR1 as DFQATT and CDR2 as SNEGSKA (reference sequence). Trimming left V 3 bases short and J 0 bases short, with 4 bases between. The chain's CDR3 is CSARASTDTQYF. The part of the CDR3 DNA that was read is TGCAGTGCTAGGGCTAGCACAGATACG.

Worth noting for this clone: The CDR3 is cut off 3 residues early in the read; its end comes from the germline J gene. The chain carries TRBV7-2 and TRBJ1-6; possible D gene TRBD1, 5 bases. Trimming took 3 bases from V and 9 from J, leaving 15 bases between them. The CDR3 runs 15 residues. Germline assignment: CDR1 SGHTA and CDR2 FQGNSA. CDR3 residues: CASSFEIGRASPLHF. Partial CDR3 DNA: TGTGCCAGCAGCTTCGAGATTGGCAGGGCTTCACCC.

On this clone: The read gets to within 3 residues of the CDR3 end, and the germline J gene fills in the rest. The chain couples TRBV10-2 to TRBJ1-2; D is perhaps TRBD1 (6 bases). Germline lookup yields CDR1 WSHSY and CDR2 SAAADI. The CDR3 loop spans 15 amino acids. The germline V and J ends were trimmed by 4 bases and 7 bases, with 19 bases remaining between them. The CDR3 DNA, read in part, is TGCGCCAGCAGTGGATCCGGCTTTTCAGGGGTTGGC. It specifies CASSGSGFSGVG. The entire CDR3 reads CASSGSGFSGVGYTF.

On this clone itself: Sequencing ends 3 residues short of the CDR3 end; the germline J gene provides the rest. The genes are TRBV2 and TRBJ1-4, with D maybe TRBD1 (5 bases). The V gene's germline CDR1 is SNHLY and CDR2 FYNNEI. The CDR3 totals 15 residues. The V end lost 7 bases, the J end lost 5 bases, and 17 bases lay between the germline ends. Partial CDR3 DNA: TGTGCCAGCAAGATAGACAGTGTGGGAAATGAAAAA. Translating it yields CASKIDSVGNEK. In full, the CDR3 reads CASKIDSVGNEKLFF.

Note on this clone: The DNA ends 3 residues before the CDR3 does, and the rest of the CDR3 is filled in from the germline J gene. This sequence joins TRBV20-1 and TRBJ2-1; tentatively, D is TRBD2 (5 bases). The CDR3 length is 12 residues. Germline lookup yields CDR1 DFQATT and CDR2 SNEGSKA (reference sequence). Trimming pared 1 base from V and 8 bases from J, leaving 9 bases between. CDR3 DNA, as far as it was read: TGCAGTGCTAGAGCCCCGCGGGATGAG. Translation: CSARAPRDE. From start to end, the CDR3 is CSARAPRDEQFF.

Regarding this clone: The read ends 3 residues before the CDR3 terminus; that terminus is restored from the germline J gene. This sequence joins TRBV18 and TRBJ2-2; unclear D gene. Germline V gene sequence: CDR1 KGHSH, CDR2 LQKENI. The CDR3 loop spans 17 amino acids. The V gene lost 3 bases and the J gene lost 2 bases, with 16 bases spanning the gap. This CDR3 reads CASSPHAPPRNTGELFF. Partial CDR3 DNA: TGTGCCAGCTCACCCCATGCCCCGCCCAGAAACACCGGGGAG.

As for this clone: The CDR3 is cut off 3 residues early in the read; its end comes from the germline J gene. This chain joins TRBV5-1 and TRBJ1-5, with 8 bases aligning to TRBD1. The CDR3 extends over 16 amino acids. Germline assignment: CDR1 SGHRS and CDR2 YFSETQ. With 0 bases clipped from V and 6 bases from J, the junction kept 8 bases outside the gene matches. The sequenced part of the CDR3 DNA is TGCGCCAGCAGCTTGGAAGGACAGGGAAGGGGTCAGCCC. It translates to CASSLEGQGRGQP. The whole CDR3 sequence is CASSLEGQGRGQPQHF.

A word on this clone: Sequencing ends 3 residues short of the CDR3 end; the germline J gene provides the rest. V and J are TRBV5-1 and TRBJ2-1, with a tentative D call TRBD2 (5 bases). CDR3 length: 14 amino acids. V lost 7 bases to trimming and J lost 0 bases, with 11 bases between them. The germline gives CDR1 SGHRS, CDR2 YFSETQ. The sequenced CDR3 bases are TGCGCCAGCGGAAGCGGATACTCCTACAATGAG. This sequence encodes CASGSGYSYNE. The CDR3, in full, reads CASGSGYSYNEQFF.

To note about this clone: Sequencing ends 3 residues short of the CDR3 end; the germline J gene provides the rest. The rearrangement links TRBV2 to TRBJ2-5, with D tentatively TRBD1 (6 bases). The germline V gene has CDR1 SNHLY and CDR2 FYNNEI. The CDR3 totals 15 residues. Trimming left V 6 bases short and J 1 base short, with 15 bases between. The covered CDR3 bases are TGTGCCAGCAGGGAATACAGGGCGTCCCAAGAGACC. Residues: CASREYRASQET. The entire CDR3 reads CASREYRASQETQYF.

Notes on this clone: The read ends 3 residues before the CDR3 terminus; that terminus is restored from the germline J gene. V is TRBV28 and J is TRBJ2-7, with D perhaps matching TRBD2 (7 bases). Germline lookup yields CDR1 MDHEN and CDR2 SYDVKM. CDR3 length equals 13 residues. The ends were cut back, 8 bases at V and 1 base at J, with 12 bases in the middle. CDR3 DNA (partial): TGTGCCAGCCGGGGGGCGGGGTCCTACGAG. It encodes CASRGAGSYE. The CDR3 as a whole reads CASRGAGSYEQYF.

With respect to this clone: The CDR3 end falls 3 residues outside the read, so it is completed with the germline J gene. The chain uses TRBV5-8 and TRBJ1-4; 9 bases are a match to TRBD1. Germline V lookup: CDR1 SGHTS, CDR2 YDEGEE. The CDR3 contains 15 residues. The sequenced CDR3 bases are TGTGCCAGCAGCTTGACCGGGACAGGGAGTTCACCA. It translates to CASSLTGTGSSP. The CDR3 in its entirety is CASSLTGTGSSPLFF.